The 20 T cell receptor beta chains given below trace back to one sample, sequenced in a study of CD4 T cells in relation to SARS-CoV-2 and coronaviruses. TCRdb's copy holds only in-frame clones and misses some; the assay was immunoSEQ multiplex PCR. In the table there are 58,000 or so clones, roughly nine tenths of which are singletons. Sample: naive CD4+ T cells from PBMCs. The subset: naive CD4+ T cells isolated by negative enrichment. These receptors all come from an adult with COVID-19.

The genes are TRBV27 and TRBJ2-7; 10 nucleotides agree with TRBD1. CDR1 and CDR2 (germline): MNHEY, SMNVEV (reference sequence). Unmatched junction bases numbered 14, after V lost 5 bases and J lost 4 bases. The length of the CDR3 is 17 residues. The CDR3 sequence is CASSLNQPGTGVYEQYF. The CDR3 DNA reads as TGTGCCAGCAGTCTTAACCAACCCGGGACAGGGGTGTACGAGCAGTACTTC.

CDR3 nucleotides: TGTGCCACCAGTGATTTGCCTCCAGGGTTTGTTAATCAGCCCCAGCATTTT. Its translation: CATSDLPPGFVNQPQHF. This chain joins TRBV24-1 and TRBJ1-5; possible D gene TRBD1, 5 bases. The CDR3 contains 17 residues. V lost 0 bases and J lost 4, with 15 bases in between. CDR1 and CDR2 from the germline V gene are KGHDR and SFDVKD.

Here the CDR3 reads CASRAPGTVNEKLFF. The DNA for the CDR3 is TGCGCCAGCCGTGCGCCCGGGACGGTAAATGAAAAACTGTTTTTT. V usage is TRBV5-1 and J usage is TRBJ1-4, with D perhaps matching TRBD1 (5 bases). Between the trimmed V and J ends, which lost 7 bases and 5 bases, there was a span of 18 bases. CDR3 length: 15 residues. Germline CDR1 and CDR2: SGHRS and YFSETQ.

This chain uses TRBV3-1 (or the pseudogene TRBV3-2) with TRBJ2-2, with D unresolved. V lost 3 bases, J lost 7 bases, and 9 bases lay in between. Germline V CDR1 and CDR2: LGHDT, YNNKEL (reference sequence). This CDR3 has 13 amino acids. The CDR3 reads CASSQVAVGELFF. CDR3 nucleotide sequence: TGTGCCAGCAGCCAGGTTGCGGTCGGGGAGCTGTTTTTT.

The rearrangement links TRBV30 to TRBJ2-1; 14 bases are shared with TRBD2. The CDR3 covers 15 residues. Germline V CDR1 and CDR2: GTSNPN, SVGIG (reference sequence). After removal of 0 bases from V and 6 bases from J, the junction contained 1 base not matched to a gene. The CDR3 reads CAWSVGLAGVNEQFF. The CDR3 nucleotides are TGTGCCTGGAGTGTGGGACTAGCGGGAGTCAATGAGCAGTTCTTC.

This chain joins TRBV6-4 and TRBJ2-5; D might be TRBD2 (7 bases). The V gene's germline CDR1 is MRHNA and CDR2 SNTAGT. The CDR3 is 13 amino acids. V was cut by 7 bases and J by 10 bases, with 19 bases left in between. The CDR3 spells CASKMTGGVDQYF. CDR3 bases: TGTGCCAGCAAGATGACGGGGGGCGTAGACCAGTACTTC.

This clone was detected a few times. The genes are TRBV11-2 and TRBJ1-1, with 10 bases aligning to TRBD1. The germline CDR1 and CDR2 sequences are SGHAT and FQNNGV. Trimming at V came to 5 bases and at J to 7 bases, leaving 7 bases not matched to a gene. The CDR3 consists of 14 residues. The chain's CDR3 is CASSPGTGVDEAFF. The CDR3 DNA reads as TGTGCCAGCAGCCCCGGGACAGGGGTGGATGAAGCTTTCTTT.

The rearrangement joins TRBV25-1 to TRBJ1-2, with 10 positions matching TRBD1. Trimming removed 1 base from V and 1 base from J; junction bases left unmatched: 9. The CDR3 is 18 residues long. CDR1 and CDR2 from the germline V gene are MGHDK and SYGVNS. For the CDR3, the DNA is TGTGCCAGCAGTGAATCTGGGACAGGGGTCCCCTTTAACTATGGCTACACCTTC. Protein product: CASSESGTGVPFNYGYTF.

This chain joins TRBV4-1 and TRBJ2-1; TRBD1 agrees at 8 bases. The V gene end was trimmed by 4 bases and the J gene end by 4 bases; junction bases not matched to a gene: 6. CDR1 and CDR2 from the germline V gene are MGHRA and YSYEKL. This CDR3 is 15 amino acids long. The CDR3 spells CASSLQGANYNEQFF. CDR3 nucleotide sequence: TGCGCCAGCAGCCTCCAGGGGGCGAATTACAATGAGCAGTTCTTC.

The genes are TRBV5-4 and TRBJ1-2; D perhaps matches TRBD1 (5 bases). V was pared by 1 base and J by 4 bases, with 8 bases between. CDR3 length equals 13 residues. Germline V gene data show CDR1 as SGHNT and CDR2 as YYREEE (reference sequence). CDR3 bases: TGTGCCAGCAGCTTGCGGGGCTCCTATGGCTACACCTTC. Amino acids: CASSLRGSYGYTF.

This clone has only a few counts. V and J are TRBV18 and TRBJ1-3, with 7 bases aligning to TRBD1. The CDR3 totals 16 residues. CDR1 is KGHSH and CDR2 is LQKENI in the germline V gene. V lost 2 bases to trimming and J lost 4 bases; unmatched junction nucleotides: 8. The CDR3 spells CASSPERQGVGNTIYF. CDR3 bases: TGTGCCAGCTCACCAGAGCGACAGGGTGTCGGAAACACCATATATTTT.

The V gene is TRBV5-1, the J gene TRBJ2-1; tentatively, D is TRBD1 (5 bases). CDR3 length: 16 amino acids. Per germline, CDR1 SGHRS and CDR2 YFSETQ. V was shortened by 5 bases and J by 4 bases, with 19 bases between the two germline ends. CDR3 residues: CASSGSGAELYNEQFF. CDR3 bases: TGCGCCAGCAGTGGGTCTGGGGCAGAACTTTACAATGAGCAGTTCTTC.

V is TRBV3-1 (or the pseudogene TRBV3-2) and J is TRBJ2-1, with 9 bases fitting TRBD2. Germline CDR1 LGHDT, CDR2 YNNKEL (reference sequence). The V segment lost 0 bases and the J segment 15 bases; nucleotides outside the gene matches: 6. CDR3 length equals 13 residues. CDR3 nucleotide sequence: TGTGCCAGCAGCCAAGAGGTAGGGACTAGCCTGTTCTTC. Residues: CASSQEVGTSLFF.

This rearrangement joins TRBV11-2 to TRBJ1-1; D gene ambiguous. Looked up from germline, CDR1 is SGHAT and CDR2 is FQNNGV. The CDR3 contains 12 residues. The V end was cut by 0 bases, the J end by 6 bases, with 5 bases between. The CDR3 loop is CASSLDPAEAFF. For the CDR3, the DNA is TGTGCCAGCAGCTTAGATCCGGCTGAAGCTTTCTTT. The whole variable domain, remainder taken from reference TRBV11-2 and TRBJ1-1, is EAGVAQSPRYKIIEKRQSVAFWCNPISGHATLYWYQQILGQGPKLLIQFQNNGVVDDSQLPKDRFSAERLKGVDSTLKIQPAKLEDSAVYLCASSLDPAEAFFGQGTRLTVV.

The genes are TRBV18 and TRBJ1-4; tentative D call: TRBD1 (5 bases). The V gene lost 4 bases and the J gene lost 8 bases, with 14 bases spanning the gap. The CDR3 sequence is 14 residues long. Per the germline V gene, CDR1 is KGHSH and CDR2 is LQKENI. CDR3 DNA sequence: TGTGCCAGCTCACTCGACAGTGTTCGGGAAAAACTGTTTTTT. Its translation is CASSLDSVREKLFF.

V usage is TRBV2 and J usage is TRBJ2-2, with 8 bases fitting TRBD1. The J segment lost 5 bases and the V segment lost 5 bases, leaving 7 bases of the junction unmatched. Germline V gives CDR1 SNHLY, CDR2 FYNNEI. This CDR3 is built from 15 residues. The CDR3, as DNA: TGTGCCAGCAGTTTGGTGACAGGGGCTACCGGGGAGCTGTTTTTT. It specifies CASSLVTGATGELFF.

The CDR3 sequence is CASRPERLPTDTQYF. The CDR3 DNA reads TGTGCCAGCAGGCCTGAGCGGTTACCCACAGATACGCAGTATTTT. The chain uses TRBV7-2 and TRBJ2-3; weak D call: TRBD2 (5 bases). Trimming left V 6 bases short and J 2 bases short, with 15 bases between. The CDR3 loop spans 15 amino acids. Germline V gene sequence: CDR1 SGHTA, CDR2 FQGNSA. Full variable domain (rest looked up from reference TRBV7-2 and TRBJ2-3): GAGVSQSPSNKVTEKGKDVELRCDPISGHTALYWYRQSLGQGLEFLIYFQGNSAPDKSGLPSDRFSAERTGGSVSTLTIQRTQQEDSAVYLCASRPERLPTDTQYFGPGTRLTVL.

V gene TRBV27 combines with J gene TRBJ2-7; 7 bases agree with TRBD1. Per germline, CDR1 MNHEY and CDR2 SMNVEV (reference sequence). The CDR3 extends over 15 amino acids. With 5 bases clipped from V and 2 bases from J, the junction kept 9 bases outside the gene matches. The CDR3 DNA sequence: TGTGCCAGCAGTAGCCTGGGACAGAGAACCTACGAGCAGTACTTC. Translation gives CASSSLGQRTYEQYF.

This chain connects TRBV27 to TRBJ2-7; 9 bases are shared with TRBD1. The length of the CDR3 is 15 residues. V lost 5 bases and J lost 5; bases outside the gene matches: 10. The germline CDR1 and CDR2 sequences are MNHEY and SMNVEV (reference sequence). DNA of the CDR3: TGTGCCAGCAGTCCTATCGGGACAGGGTTCCACGAGCAGTACTTC. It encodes CASSPIGTGFHEQYF.

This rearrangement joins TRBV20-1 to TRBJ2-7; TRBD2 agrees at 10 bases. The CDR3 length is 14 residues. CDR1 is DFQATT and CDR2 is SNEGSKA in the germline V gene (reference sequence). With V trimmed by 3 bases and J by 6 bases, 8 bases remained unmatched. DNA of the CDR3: TGCAGTGCTAGTACAACTAGCGGGACCTCCGAGCAGTACTTC. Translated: CSASTTSGTSEQYF.